The rows below give T cell receptor beta chains drawn from one sample of a study of cytomegalovirus exposure and HLA in healthy donors. Sequencing used immunoSEQ multiplex PCR; TCRdb keeps in-frame clones, though not all of them. This table has roughly 100,000 clones, roughly 13% appearing once. Source material: PBMCs. These receptors were obtained from a man aged 35 to 55 in good health and CMV-seropositive. Both conserved end residues are part of each CDR3. Each record gives: J gene, D gene, V gene, clone size, CDR3 protein, CDR3 DNA. D genes are given only for firm matches. Not every row has a clone size; where given, it reads once, few, many or a size class.

J: TRBJ2-5
D: TRBD2
V: TRBV2
size: few
CDR3: CASLGLALVETQYF
DNA: TGTGCCAGCCTTGGACTAGCGTTGGTCGAGACCCAGTACTTC

J: TRBJ2-7
D: TRBD2
V: TRBV27
size: .
CDR3: CASSPRGAYEQYF
DNA: TGTGCCAGCAGTCCCCGGGGGGCCTACGAGCAGTACTTC

J: TRBJ1-4
D: TRBD1
V: TRBV19
size: few
CDR3: CASSTPGTGTNEKLFF
DNA: TGTGCCAGTAGTACCCCCGGGACAGGGACTAATGAAAAACTGTTTTTT

J: TRBJ1-1
D: .
V: TRBV6-5
size: few
CDR3: CASSSLRNTEAFF
DNA: TGTGCCAGCAGTTCACTCCGCAATACTGAAGCTTTCTTT

J: TRBJ1-1
D: .
V: TRBV7-2
size: .
CDR3: CASSRARANTEAFF
DNA: TGTGCCAGCAGTCGCGCCAGGGCGAACACTGAAGCTTTCTTT

J: TRBJ2-5
D: .
V: TRBV19
size: few
CDR3: CASSPRVRETQYF
DNA: TGTGCCAGTAGTCCCCGGGTGCGGGAGACCCAGTACTTC

J: TRBJ2-3
D: TRBD2
V: TRBV10-2
size: .
CDR3: CASSEGLAQADTQYF
DNA: TGCGCCAGCAGTGAGGGACTAGCTCAGGCAGATACGCAGTATTTT

J: TRBJ2-7
D: TRBD1
V: TRBV9
size: .
CDR3: CASSVAGQGYEQYF
DNA: TGTGCCAGCAGCGTCGCGGGACAGGGCTACGAGCAGTACTTC

J: TRBJ2-1
D: TRBD2
V: TRBV14
size: .
CDR3: CASRLSGDNEQFF
DNA: TGTGCCAGCAGGCTTAGCGGGGACAATGAGCAGTTCTTC

J: TRBJ2-1
D: TRBD2
V: TRBV29-1
size: few
CDR3: CSVELSTSGSSYNEQFF
DNA: TGCAGCGTTGAATTATCTACTAGCGGGAGCTCCTACAATGAGCAGTTCTTC

J: TRBJ2-4
D: .
V: TRBV27
size: few
CDR3: CASSLTGRGRAKNIQYF
DNA: TGTGCCAGCAGTCTTACAGGGCGAGGAAGAGCCAAAAACATTCAGTACTTC

J: TRBJ1-5
D: .
V: TRBV5-1
size: .
CDR3: CASSFGGTGDSNQPQHF
DNA: TGCGCCAGCAGCTTCGGAGGAACGGGGGATAGCAATCAGCCCCAGCATTTT

J: TRBJ2-1
D: .
V: TRBV4-2
size: .
CDR3: CASSQDSGSYNEQFF
DNA: TGTGCCAGCAGCCAAGATAGCGGCTCCTACAATGAGCAGTTCTTC

J: TRBJ1-2
D: TRBD1
V: TRBV4-1
size: few
CDR3: CASSHDPSDRDYGYTF
DNA: TGCGCCAGCAGCCATGACCCTTCTGACAGGGACTATGGCTACACCTTC

J: TRBJ2-2
D: TRBD2
V: TRBV6-6
size: few
CDR3: CASSDRTRTNTGELFF
DNA: TGTGCCAGTTCGGATCGGACTAGGACGAACACCGGGGAGCTGTTTTTT

J: TRBJ2-3
D: .
V: TRBV18
size: once
CDR3: CASSPPKRSSTDTQYF
DNA: TGTGCCAGCTCACCACCGAAGCGTTCCAGCACAGATACGCAGTATTTT

J: TRBJ2-5
D: TRBD2
V: TRBV30
size: .
CDR3: CAWSVTGTSGGGETQYF
DNA: TGTGCCTGGAGTGTGACCGGGACTAGCGGAGGAGGGGAGACCCAGTACTTC

J: TRBJ2-5
D: TRBD2
V: TRBV30
size: few
CDR3: CAWSVGGVETQYF
DNA: TGTGCCTGGAGTGTTGGGGGGGTCGAGACCCAGTACTTC

J: TRBJ1-3
D: .
V: TRBV6-5
size: few
CDR3: CASSTPGNTIYF
DNA: TGTGCCAGCAGCACTCCTGGAAACACCATATATTTT

J: TRBJ1-5
D: .
V: TRBV15
size: .
CDR3: CATSRGDSQGQPQHF
DNA: TGTGCCACCAGCAGAGGCGACAGTCAGGGTCAGCCCCAGCATTTT

J: TRBJ2-7
D: TRBD2
V: TRBV14
size: few
CDR3: CASSQDRTSGRYEQYF
DNA: TGTGCCAGCAGCCAGGACCGGACTAGCGGGAGATACGAGCAGTACTTC

J: TRBJ1-2
D: TRBD1
V: TRBV19
size: few
CDR3: CASSLGGADGYTF
DNA: TGTGCCAGTAGTTTAGGGGGCGCCGATGGCTACACCTTC

J: TRBJ2-3
D: TRBD1
V: TRBV6-1
size: few
CDR3: CASPSSGTVDTQYF
DNA: TGTGCCAGCCCGTCTTCCGGGACAGTTGATACGCAGTATTTT

J: TRBJ2-5
D: .
V: TRBV2
size: .
CDR3: CASREGGRGAETQYF
DNA: TGTGCCAGCAGAGAAGGGGGCAGGGGGGCAGAGACCCAGTACTTC

J: TRBJ1-5
D: TRBD1
V: TRBV10-2
size: .
CDR3: CASSNHRGNWPQHF
DNA: TGCGCCAGCAGCAATCACAGGGGTAATTGGCCCCAGCATTTT

J: TRBJ2-1
D: .
V: TRBV9
size: .
CDR3: CASSSHPGNSYNEQFF
DNA: TGTGCCAGCAGCTCTCACCCAGGGAATTCCTACAATGAGCAGTTCTTC

J: TRBJ1-2
D: .
V: TRBV6-1
size: .
CDR3: CASSEGNRVHGYTF
DNA: TGTGCCAGCAGTGAAGGGAACAGGGTCCATGGCTACACCTTC

J: TRBJ2-7
D: TRBD2
V: TRBV7-9
size: .
CDR3: CASSTLAGGKNEQYF
DNA: TGTGCCAGCAGTACGCTAGCGGGAGGGAAGAACGAGCAGTACTTC

J: TRBJ2-2
D: .
V: TRBV18
size: .
CDR3: CASSPEGSGGELFF
DNA: TGTGCCAGCTCACCAGAGGGATCCGGCGGGGAGCTGTTTTTT

J: TRBJ2-1
D: .
V: TRBV7-8
size: .
CDR3: CASSPREAVHEQFF
DNA: TGTGCCAGCAGCCCCAGAGAGGCTGTCCATGAGCAGTTCTTC

J: TRBJ2-2
D: TRBD2
V: TRBV5-4
size: few
CDR3: CASSPGTSGRTNTGELFF
DNA: TGTGCCAGCAGCCCTGGGACTAGCGGGAGGACGAACACCGGGGAGCTGTTTTTT

J: TRBJ1-4
D: .
V: TRBV19
size: few
CDR3: CASSFTGTTNEKLFF
DNA: TGTGCCAGTAGCTTTACAGGGACAACTAATGAAAAACTGTTTTTT

J: TRBJ2-3
D: TRBD2
V: TRBV30
size: few
CDR3: CAWSRTSGYSTDTQYF
DNA: TGTGCCTGGAGCAGGACTAGCGGATATAGCACAGATACGCAGTATTTT